This is a list of T cell receptor beta chains from one sample in a study of identical twins. MiXCR was run by TCRdb on the 5' RACE reads, yielding one entry per CDR3 protein. Found here are 250,000 or so distinct CDR3 sequences, roughly 8.7% of them singletons; the top ten hold 2.5% to 3.5%. The data were also submitted as part of a second study, on yellow fever vaccine responses in identical twins.

The sequencing sample was made of CD8+ T cells sorted from blood. The receptors derive from a woman in her late teens or twenties in good health. Both conserved end residues are trimmed from each CDR3. Fields, in order: J gene, V gene, CDR3 protein.

J gene: TRBJ2-2; V gene: TRBV6-1; CDR3 protein: ASSGQGHTGELF
J gene: TRBJ2-2; V gene: TRBV11-2; CDR3 protein: ASSLWEASVAGELF
J gene: TRBJ1-2; V gene: TRBV29-1; CDR3 protein: SVEEQGSYGYT
J gene: TRBJ2-2; V gene: TRBV7-6; CDR3 protein: ASRGPQNTGELF
J gene: TRBJ2-7; V gene: TRBV27; CDR3 protein: ASSHNAYEQY
J gene: TRBJ2-1; V gene: TRBV29-1; CDR3 protein: SVDGRYNVKF
J gene: TRBJ2-7; V gene: TRBV4-1; CDR3 protein: ASSAPLSGSPYEQY
J gene: TRBJ2-3; V gene: TRBV4-3; CDR3 protein: ASSQESASRSTDTQY
J gene: TRBJ1-1; V gene: TRBV20-1; CDR3 protein: SAILPTVNTEAF
J gene: TRBJ2-7; V gene: TRBV7-6; CDR3 protein: ASSLVHSYEQY
J gene: TRBJ2-1; V gene: TRBV7-9; CDR3 protein: AEPGTGNEQF
J gene: TRBJ1-6; V gene: TRBV4-3; CDR3 protein: ASSQAHEGAGMGSPLH
J gene: TRBJ2-1; V gene: TRBV18; CDR3 protein: ASSYTGAAVSGEQF
J gene: TRBJ2-7; V gene: TRBV6-2/TRBV6-3; CDR3 protein: AISYLSQVTGADTPYEQY
J gene: TRBJ2-1; V gene: TRBV20-1; CDR3 protein: SARDRIGAGGLDEQF
J gene: TRBJ2-5; V gene: TRBV25-1; CDR3 protein: ASSEYPPNQGQETQY
J gene: TRBJ1-2; V gene: TRBV29-1; CDR3 protein: SVPGPRGYT
J gene: TRBJ2-3; V gene: TRBV6-1; CDR3 protein: ASSPNRGPSPSTDTQY
J gene: TRBJ2-5; V gene: TRBV11-2; CDR3 protein: ASSLVYPLRASGNNQETQY
J gene: TRBJ2-5; V gene: TRBV4-3; CDR3 protein: ASSQSSGTQETQY
J gene: TRBJ1-1; V gene: TRBV27; CDR3 protein: ASSSLGGAYTEAF
J gene: TRBJ2-7; V gene: TRBV7-9; CDR3 protein: ASSASGAREQY
J gene: TRBJ2-7; V gene: TRBV6-2/TRBV6-3; CDR3 protein: ASSYIVYEQY
J gene: TRBJ2-2; V gene: TRBV6-4; CDR3 protein: ASSDGRDTGELF
J gene: TRBJ2-4; V gene: TRBV20-1; CDR3 protein: SARWTGEAIQY
J gene: TRBJ2-5; V gene: TRBV27; CDR3 protein: ASSMYWSQRGAQETQY
J gene: TRBJ1-1; V gene: TRBV29-1; CDR3 protein: SAAGNLAEAF
J gene: TRBJ2-1; V gene: TRBV20-1; CDR3 protein: SEWEPAYNEQF
J gene: TRBJ2-7; V gene: TRBV7-2; CDR3 protein: ASSIIGSWPGSYEQY
J gene: TRBJ1-1; V gene: TRBV4-3; CDR3 protein: ASSQDLYRTEAF
J gene: TRBJ1-1; V gene: TRBV6-5; CDR3 protein: ASSYKSGAAEAF
J gene: TRBJ1-2; V gene: TRBV20-1; CDR3 protein: SARENGQMNYGYT
J gene: TRBJ1-1; V gene: TRBV20-1; CDR3 protein: SARTGTEAF
J gene: TRBJ2-1; V gene: TRBV7-6; CDR3 protein: ASSLGEGRNEQF
J gene: TRBJ2-3; V gene: TRBV5-4; CDR3 protein: ASSFPPAGTPGGDTQY
J gene: TRBJ2-5; V gene: TRBV3-1; CDR3 protein: ASSPYGLGTDQETQY
J gene: TRBJ1-2; V gene: TRBV12-5; CDR3 protein: ASGLASGIWYYGYT
J gene: TRBJ2-5; V gene: TRBV15; CDR3 protein: ATSRPQTPGGTQY
J gene: TRBJ2-7; V gene: TRBV18; CDR3 protein: ASSPPGLIYYEQY
J gene: TRBJ2-1; V gene: TRBV7-9; CDR3 protein: ASRKDPYNEQF
J gene: TRBJ2-7; V gene: TRBV28; CDR3 protein: ASSTSGQVSYEQY